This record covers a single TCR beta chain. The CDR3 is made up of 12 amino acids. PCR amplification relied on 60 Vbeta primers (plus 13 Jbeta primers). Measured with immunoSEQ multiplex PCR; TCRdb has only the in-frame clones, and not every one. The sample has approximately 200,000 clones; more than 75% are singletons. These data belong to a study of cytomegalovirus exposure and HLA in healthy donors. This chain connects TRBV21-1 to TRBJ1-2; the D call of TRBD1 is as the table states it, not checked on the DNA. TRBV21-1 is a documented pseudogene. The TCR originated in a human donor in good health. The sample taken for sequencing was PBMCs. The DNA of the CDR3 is TGTGCCAGCAGCAGACAGGGGAGAGGCTACACCTTC. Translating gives CASSRQGRGYTF.